This T cell receptor beta chain was found in a study of cytomegalovirus exposure and HLA in healthy donors. Study outcomes and limitations: Usually a TCR sequence was rare, but some public TCRs were found in many donors. The classifier reportedly diagnosed cytomegalovirus status with high sensitivity and specificity. When a later analysis compared HLA-associated TCR beta chains with equally common others, the HLA-associated chains turned out to be more clonally expanded and to have lower generation probabilities. TCR beta V segments were, for the most part, productive about 87% or about 30% of the time in an earlier analysis.

V gave up 2 bases and J gave up 3 bases, with 16 bases separating them. CDR1 and CDR2 from the germline V gene are LGHNA and YNFKEQ. CDR3 length equals 16 residues. The PCR employed 60 Vbeta primers together with 13 Jbeta primers. The table came from immunoSEQ multiplex PCR; TCRdb's copy has only in-frame clones and leaves some out. The sample yields around 150,000 clones, around 83% seen once. Worth noting for this clone: Its antigen is unidentified.

Specimen: PBMCs. The TCR sequence derives from a man aged 50-59 years in good health and CMV-seropositive. The chain joins TRBV4-2 to TRBJ1-2, with D perhaps TRBD1 (6 bases). DNA of the CDR3: TGTGCCAGCAGCCAACCCAATCCAGGGGTGGACTATGGCTACACCTTC. It specifies CASSQPNPGVDYGYTF.